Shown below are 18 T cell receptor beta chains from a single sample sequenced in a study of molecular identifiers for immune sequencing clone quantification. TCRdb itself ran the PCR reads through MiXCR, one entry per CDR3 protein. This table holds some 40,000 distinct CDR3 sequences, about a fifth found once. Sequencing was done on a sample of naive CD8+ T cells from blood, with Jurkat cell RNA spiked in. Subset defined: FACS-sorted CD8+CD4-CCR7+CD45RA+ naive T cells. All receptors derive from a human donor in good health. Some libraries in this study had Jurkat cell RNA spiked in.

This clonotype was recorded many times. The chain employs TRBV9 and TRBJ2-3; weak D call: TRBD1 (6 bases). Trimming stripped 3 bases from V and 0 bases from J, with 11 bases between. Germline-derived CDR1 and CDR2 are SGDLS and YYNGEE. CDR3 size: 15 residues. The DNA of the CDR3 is TGTGCCAGCAGCGGAGAAGACAGGAGCACAGATACGCAGTATTTT. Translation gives CASSGEDRSTDTQYF.

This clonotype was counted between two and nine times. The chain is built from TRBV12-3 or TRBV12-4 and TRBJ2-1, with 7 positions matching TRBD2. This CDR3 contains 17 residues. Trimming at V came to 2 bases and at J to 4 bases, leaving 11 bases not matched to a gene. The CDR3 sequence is CASSLRPSGILYNEQFF. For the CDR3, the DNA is TGTGCCAGCAGTTTACGTCCTAGCGGAATTTTATACAATGAGCAGTTCTTC.

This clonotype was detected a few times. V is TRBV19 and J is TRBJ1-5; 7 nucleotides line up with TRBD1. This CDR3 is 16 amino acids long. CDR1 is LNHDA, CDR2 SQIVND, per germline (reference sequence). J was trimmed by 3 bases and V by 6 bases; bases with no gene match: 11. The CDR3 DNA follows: TGTGCCAGTAGCCCACGTCGGGACAGAGACAATCAGCCCCAGCATTTT. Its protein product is CASSPRRDRDNQPQHF.

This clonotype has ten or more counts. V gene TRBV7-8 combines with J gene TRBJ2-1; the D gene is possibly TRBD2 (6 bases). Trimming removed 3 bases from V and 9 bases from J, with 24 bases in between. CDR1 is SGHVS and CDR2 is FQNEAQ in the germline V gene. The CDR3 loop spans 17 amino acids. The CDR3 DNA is TGTGCCAGCAGCTTTAGTTTAGCGGTCCGAGGGGTAGGTGAGCAGTTCTTC. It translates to CASSFSLAVRGVGEQFF.

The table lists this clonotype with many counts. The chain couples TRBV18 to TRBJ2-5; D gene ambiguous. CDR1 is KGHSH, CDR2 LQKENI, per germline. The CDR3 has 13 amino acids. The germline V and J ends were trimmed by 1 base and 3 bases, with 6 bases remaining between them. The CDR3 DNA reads TGTGCCAGCTCACCACTTGTTGAAGAGACCCAGTACTTC. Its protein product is CASSPLVEETQYF.

The CDR3 loop is CASSLGGGGYEQYF. DNA for the CDR3: TGTGCCAGCAGTTTAGGAGGAGGAGGATACGAGCAGTACTTC. The chain joins TRBV12-3 or TRBV12-4 to TRBJ2-7; weak D call: TRBD2 (5 bases). This CDR3 spans 14 amino acids. V lost 1 base, J lost 4 bases, and 11 bases lay in between.

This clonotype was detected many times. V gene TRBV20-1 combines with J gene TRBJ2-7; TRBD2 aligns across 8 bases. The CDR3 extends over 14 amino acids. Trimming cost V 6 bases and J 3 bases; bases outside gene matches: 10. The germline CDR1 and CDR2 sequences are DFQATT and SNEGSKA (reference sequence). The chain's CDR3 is CSALASGSFYEQYF. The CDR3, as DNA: TGCAGTGCCTTGGCCAGCGGGAGCTTCTACGAGCAGTACTTC.

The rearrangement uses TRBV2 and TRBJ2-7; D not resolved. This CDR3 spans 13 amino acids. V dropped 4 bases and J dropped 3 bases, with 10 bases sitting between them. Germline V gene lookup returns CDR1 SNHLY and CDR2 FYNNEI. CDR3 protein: CASSGRLSYEQYF. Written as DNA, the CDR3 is TGTGCCAGCAGTGGCCGACTTAGCTACGAGCAGTACTTC.

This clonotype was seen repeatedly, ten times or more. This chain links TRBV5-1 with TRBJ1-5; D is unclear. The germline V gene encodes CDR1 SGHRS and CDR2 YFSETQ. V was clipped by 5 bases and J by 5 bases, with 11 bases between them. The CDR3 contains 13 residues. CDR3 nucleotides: TGCGCCAGCAGTGTAATTGGGGATCAGCCCCAGCATTTT. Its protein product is CASSVIGDQPQHF.

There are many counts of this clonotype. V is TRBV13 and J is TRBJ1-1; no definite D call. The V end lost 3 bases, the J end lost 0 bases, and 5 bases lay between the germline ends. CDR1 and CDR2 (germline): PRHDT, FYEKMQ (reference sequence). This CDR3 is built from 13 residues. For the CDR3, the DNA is TGTGCCAGCAGCTTGGCGATGAACACTGAAGCTTTCTTT. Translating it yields CASSLAMNTEAFF.

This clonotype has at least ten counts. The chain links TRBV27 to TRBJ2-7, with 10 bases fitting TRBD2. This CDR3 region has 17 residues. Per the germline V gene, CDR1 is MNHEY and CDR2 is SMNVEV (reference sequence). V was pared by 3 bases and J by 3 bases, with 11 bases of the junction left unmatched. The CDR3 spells CASSFSLSSGGFYEQYF. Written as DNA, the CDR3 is TGTGCCAGCAGTTTTAGTCTGAGTAGCGGGGGGTTCTACGAGCAGTACTTC.

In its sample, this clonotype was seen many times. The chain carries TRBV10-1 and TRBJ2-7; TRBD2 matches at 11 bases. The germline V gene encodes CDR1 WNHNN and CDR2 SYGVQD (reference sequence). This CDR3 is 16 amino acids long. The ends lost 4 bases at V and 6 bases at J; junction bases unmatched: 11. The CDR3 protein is CASSAASGRKRGEQYF. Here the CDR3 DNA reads TGCGCCAGCAGTGCGGCTAGCGGGAGGAAAAGAGGCGAGCAGTACTTC.

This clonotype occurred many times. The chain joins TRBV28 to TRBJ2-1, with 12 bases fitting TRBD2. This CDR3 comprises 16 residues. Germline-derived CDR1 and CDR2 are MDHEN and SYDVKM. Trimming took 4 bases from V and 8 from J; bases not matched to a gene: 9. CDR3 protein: CASSSETSGSLDEQFF. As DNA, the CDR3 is TGTGCCAGCAGTTCCGAGACTAGCGGGAGTTTGGATGAGCAGTTCTTC.

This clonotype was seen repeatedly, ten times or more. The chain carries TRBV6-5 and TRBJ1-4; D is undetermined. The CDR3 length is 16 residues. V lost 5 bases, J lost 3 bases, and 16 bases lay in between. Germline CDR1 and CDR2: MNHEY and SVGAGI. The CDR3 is CASSPRGYPSNEKLFF. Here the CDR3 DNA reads TGTGCCAGCAGTCCCCGCGGATACCCCTCTAATGAAAAACTGTTTTTT.

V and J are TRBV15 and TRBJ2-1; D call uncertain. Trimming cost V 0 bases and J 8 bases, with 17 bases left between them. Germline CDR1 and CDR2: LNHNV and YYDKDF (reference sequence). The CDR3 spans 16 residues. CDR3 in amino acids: CATSRDHWTQVDEQFF. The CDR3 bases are TGTGCCACCAGCAGAGATCATTGGACCCAGGTCGATGAGCAGTTCTTC.

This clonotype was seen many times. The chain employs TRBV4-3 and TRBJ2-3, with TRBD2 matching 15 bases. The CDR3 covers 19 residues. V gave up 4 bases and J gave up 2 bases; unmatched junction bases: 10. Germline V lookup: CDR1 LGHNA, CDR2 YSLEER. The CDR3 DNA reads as TGCGCCAGCAGCCCCCATGGACTAGCGGGAGGGGGCGCCACAGATACGCAGTATTTT. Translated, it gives CASSPHGLAGGGATDTQYF.

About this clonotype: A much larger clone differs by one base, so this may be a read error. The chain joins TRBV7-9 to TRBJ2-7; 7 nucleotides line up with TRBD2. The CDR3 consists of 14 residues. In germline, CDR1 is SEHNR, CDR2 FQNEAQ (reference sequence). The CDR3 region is CASSAGTTPYEEYF. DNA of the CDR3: TGTGCCAGCAGCGCCGGGACTACTCCCTACGAGGAGTACTTC.

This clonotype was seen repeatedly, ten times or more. This CDR3 reads CASRWTSGMTEQFF. CDR3 DNA: TGTGCCAGTAGATGGACTAGCGGGATGACTGAGCAGTTCTTC. The chain carries TRBV28 and TRBJ2-1, with 12 bases identical to TRBD2. The CDR3 runs 14 residues. With V trimmed by 9 bases and J by 9 bases, 9 bases remained unmatched. CDR1 is MDHEN and CDR2 is SYDVKM in the germline V gene.